These 31 T cell receptor beta chains came from one sample sequenced in a study of blood T cell repertoires in COVID-19. Profiling relied on immunoSEQ multiplex PCR, and the TCRdb table lists in-frame clones only, not all of them. The profile shows approximately 240,000 clones, about 80% of them singletons. Sequencing input: peripheral blood. These receptors all stem from a woman aged 25 to 39 who had recovered from COVID-19.

The chain uses TRBV18 and TRBJ1-3; D gene ambiguous. V gave up 2 bases and J gave up 0 bases, with 8 bases separating them. This CDR3 contains 15 residues. Looked up from germline, CDR1 is KGHSH and CDR2 is LQKENI. CDR3 nucleotide sequence: TGTGCCAGCTCACCAATCCACTTCTCTGGAAACACCATATATTTT. It codes for CASSPIHFSGNTIYF. The whole variable domain, filled in from reference TRBV18 and TRBJ1-3, reads NAGVMQNPRHLVRRRGQEARLRCSPMKGHSHVYWYRQLPEEGLKFMVYLQKENIIDESGMPKERFSAEFPKEGPSILRIQQVVRGDSAAYFCASSPIHFSGNTIYFGEGSWLTVV.

The sample holds one count of this clone. The chain joins TRBV15 to TRBJ1-2; perhaps TRBD1 as D (5 bases). Trimming stripped 0 bases from V and 1 base from J, with 9 bases between. The length of the CDR3 is 15 residues. Per germline, CDR1 LNHNV and CDR2 YYDKDF (reference sequence). In nucleotides, the CDR3 is TGTGCCACCAGCAGAGATGGGGCGGTTAACTATGGCTACACCTTC. Protein: CATSRDGAVNYGYTF.

This clone was detected once. V gene TRBV11-2 combines with J gene TRBJ2-7, with D maybe TRBD1 (6 bases). CDR3 length: 14 residues. Germline CDR1 is SGHAT and CDR2 is FQNNGV. Trimming removed 6 bases from V and 2 bases from J, with 14 bases in between. The CDR3 loop reads CASRGSTGTYEQYF. In DNA, the CDR3 is TGTGCCAGCAGAGGGTCCACAGGGACCTACGAGCAGTACTTC.

V is TRBV5-6 and J is TRBJ2-7; the match to TRBD2 covers 13 bases. The J segment lost 3 bases and the V segment lost 3 bases, leaving 3 bases of the junction unmatched. This CDR3 contains 15 residues. Looked up from germline, CDR1 is SGHDT and CDR2 is YYEEEE. CDR3 sequence reads: CASSWRTSGSYEQYF. The CDR3 nucleotides are TGTGCCAGCAGCTGGAGGACTAGCGGGAGCTACGAGCAGTACTTC. The variable domain in full, with the rest retrieved from reference TRBV5-6 and TRBJ2-7, is DAGVTQSPTHLIKTRGQQVTLRCSPKSGHDTVSWYQQALGQGPQFIFQYYEEEERQRGNFPDRFSGHQFPNYSSELNVNALLLGDSALYLCASSWRTSGSYEQYFGPGTRLTVT.

This sequence joins TRBV27 and TRBJ2-1; 11 positions match TRBD2. The V segment lost 8 bases and the J segment 4 bases; nucleotides outside the gene matches: 1. CDR1 MNHEY and CDR2 SMNVEV come from the germline V gene (reference sequence). The CDR3 runs to 13 residues. CDR3 residues: CASGTSGYNEQFF. DNA of the CDR3: TGTGCCAGCGGGACTAGCGGATACAATGAGCAGTTCTTC.

By frequency in the sample, this clone is medium-sized. J is TRBJ2-7 and V is TRBV27, with 14 bases identical to TRBD2. The CDR3 has 18 residues. V shed 6 bases, J shed 1 base, and the junction held 11 bases outside the gene matches. Germline lookup yields CDR1 MNHEY and CDR2 SMNVEV (reference sequence). The CDR3 bases are TGTGCCAGCAGCACCCCGGGACTAGCGGGAGTTGGGTCCTACGAGCAGTACTTC. This sequence encodes CASSTPGLAGVGSYEQYF.

The rearrangement links TRBV27 to TRBJ2-3, with 8 nucleotides matching TRBD1. In germline, CDR1 is MNHEY, CDR2 SMNVEV (reference sequence). Trimming removed 9 bases from V and 3 bases from J; junction bases left unmatched: 2. The CDR3 extends over 12 amino acids. CDR3 in amino acids: CASHRGTDTQYF. In DNA form, the CDR3 reads TGTGCCAGTCACAGGGGGACAGATACGCAGTATTTT.

This chain uses TRBV29-1 with TRBJ2-7; 9 positions match TRBD1. The germline V gene encodes CDR1 SQVTM and CDR2 ANQGSEA. The ends lost 0 bases at V and 4 bases at J; junction bases unmatched: 7. This CDR3 comprises 15 residues. CDR3 amino acids: CSVEDPGTGSYEQYF. The DNA of the CDR3 is TGCAGCGTTGAAGATCCCGGGACAGGGTCTTACGAGCAGTACTTC.

The chain has TRBV7-3 and TRBJ2-6; D gene unclear. Germline lookup yields CDR1 SGHTA and CDR2 FQGTGA. Trimming left V 1 base short and J 4 bases short, with 5 bases between. The CDR3 runs 14 residues. The CDR3 DNA sequence: TGTGCCAGCAGCTTAAATCCAGGGGCCAACGTCCTGACTTTC. This gives the protein CASSLNPGANVLTF. The variable domain in full, completed from reference TRBV7-3 and TRBJ2-6, reads GAGVSQTPSNKVTEKGKYVELRCDPISGHTALYWYRQSLGQGPEFLIYFQGTGAADDSGLPNDRFFAVRPEGSVSTLKIQRTERGDSAVYLCASSLNPGANVLTFGAGSRLTVL.

V and J are TRBV19 and TRBJ2-6; maybe TRBD1 (6 bases). The V gene lost 1 base and the J gene lost 3 bases, with 10 bases spanning the gap. Germline values: CDR1 LNHDA, CDR2 SQIVND (reference sequence). This CDR3 region has 16 residues. The CDR3 reads CASSIGTGIGANVLTF. DNA of the CDR3: TGTGCCAGTAGTATAGGAACAGGGATTGGGGCCAACGTCCTGACTTTC.

The chain employs TRBV7-2 and TRBJ2-1; 10 bases agree with TRBD2. The CDR3 is made up of 15 amino acids. Germline V CDR1 and CDR2: SGHTA, FQGNSA. J lost 3 bases, V lost 5 bases, and 4 bases had no gene match. CDR3 in DNA: TGTGCCAGCAGCCTCGGACTAGCGGTCTACAATGAGCAGTTCTTC. Translation gives CASSLGLAVYNEQFF. The full variable domain, its missing parts supplied by reference TRBV7-2 and TRBJ2-1, is GAGVSQSPSNKVTEKGKDVELRCDPISGHTALYWYRQSLGQGLEFLIYFQGNSAPDKSGLPSDRFSAERTGGSVSTLTIQRTQQEDSAVYLCASSLGLAVYNEQFFGPGTRLTVL.

The chain recombines TRBV19 with TRBJ2-4; possibly TRBD1 for D (6 bases). The CDR3 runs to 14 residues. Germline V gene data show CDR1 as LNHDA and CDR2 as SQIVND (reference sequence). Trimming took 7 bases from V and 8 from J, leaving 18 bases between them. CDR3 in amino acids: CASTSPFSGDIQYF. Written as DNA, the CDR3 is TGTGCCAGTACCTCACCCTTCTCAGGGGACATTCAGTACTTC.

V gene TRBV6-4 combines with J gene TRBJ2-2; possible D gene TRBD1, 5 bases. Trimming removed 6 bases from V and 1 base from J, with 12 bases in between. CDR3 length: 15 amino acids. Germline V gene lookup returns CDR1 MRHNA and CDR2 SNTAGT. CDR3 amino acids: CASSAGLENTGELFF. DNA for the CDR3: TGTGCCAGCAGCGCAGGGCTAGAGAACACCGGGGAGCTGTTTTTT.

This chain uses TRBV3-1 (or the pseudogene TRBV3-2) with TRBJ1-5; D call uncertain. Germline CDR1 reads LGHDT; CDR2 reads YNNKEL (reference sequence). The V and J ends lost 4 bases and 6 bases respectively, with 13 bases between them. This CDR3 spans 14 amino acids. The CDR3 nucleotides read TGTGCCAGCAGCCCGGGGATTCGGAGTCAGCCCCAGCATTTT. It encodes CASSPGIRSQPQHF.

The chain has TRBV7-3 and TRBJ1-5; a possible D gene is TRBD1 (6 bases). This CDR3 has 13 residues. V was clipped by 5 bases and J by 4 bases, with 9 bases between them. Looked up from germline, CDR1 is SGHTA and CDR2 is FQGTGA. CDR3 sequence: CASSPTGNQPQHF. The DNA for the CDR3 is TGTGCCAGCAGCCCAACAGGGAATCAGCCCCAGCATTTT.

The V call is TRBV6-5, the J call TRBJ2-7, with D perhaps matching TRBD1 (7 bases). V was clipped by 10 bases and J by 3 bases, with 19 bases between them. The CDR3 consists of 14 residues. The germline V gene has CDR1 MNHEY and CDR2 SVGAGI. The CDR3 loop is CAIAQGGVGYEQYF. CDR3 sequence (DNA): TGTGCCATCGCTCAGGGGGGAGTCGGCTACGAGCAGTACTTC.

This chain connects TRBV6-1 to TRBJ2-1; 8 bases align to TRBD2. J gave up 2 bases and V 3 bases, and 12 bases lay outside the gene matches. Germline V gene lookup returns CDR1 MNHNS and CDR2 SASEGT. CDR3 length: 18 residues. The CDR3, as DNA: TGTGCCAGCAGTGAGAGGCTGGTGGTAGCGGGAACCTACAATGAGCAGTTCTTC. It codes for CASSERLVVAGTYNEQFF.

This clone was seen just once. The chain employs TRBV20-1 and TRBJ2-3; 12 bases map to TRBD2. The CDR3 is made up of 17 amino acids. With 3 bases clipped from V and 2 bases from J, the junction kept 9 bases outside the gene matches. In germline, CDR1 is DFQATT, CDR2 SNEGSKA (reference sequence). The CDR3, as DNA: TGCAGTGCTAGTCCCCCTAGCGGGAGGGCCGTCACAGATACGCAGTATTTT. Protein product: CSASPPSGRAVTDTQYF.

V gene TRBV18 combines with J gene TRBJ2-1; possibly TRBD2 for D (6 bases). The CDR3 runs 13 residues. Germline V CDR1 and CDR2: KGHSH, LQKENI. V shed 6 bases and J shed 4 bases, with 10 bases lying between them. The CDR3 region has the DNA TGTGCCAGCTCCCTGGGAGGATACAATGAGCAGTTCTTC. Amino acid sequence: CASSLGGYNEQFF.

V gene TRBV3-1 (or the pseudogene TRBV3-2) combines with J gene TRBJ2-5, with 10 bases aligning to TRBD2. From germline, CDR1 is LGHDT and CDR2 YNNKEL (reference sequence). The length of the CDR3 is 17 residues. The J segment lost 1 base and the V segment lost 8 bases, leaving 13 bases of the junction unmatched. Here the CDR3 reads CASQKWGASGSQETQYF. The DNA of the CDR3 is TGTGCCAGCCAAAAATGGGGGGCTAGCGGGAGCCAAGAGACCCAGTACTTC.

This chain joins TRBV30 and TRBJ2-3; 7 bases fit TRBD2. The germline CDR1 and CDR2 sequences are GTSNPN and SVGIG (reference sequence). The CDR3 runs to 13 residues. J lost 10 bases, V lost 0 bases, and 7 bases had no gene match. The CDR3 loop reads CAWSVWGGEAQYF. CDR3 bases: TGTGCCTGGAGTGTCTGGGGGGGAGAGGCGCAGTATTTT. Using reference TRBV30 and TRBJ2-3 for the parts outside the CDR3, the full variable domain is SQTIHQWPATLVQPVGSPLSLECTVEGTSNPNLYWYRQAAGRGLQLLFYSVGIGQISSEVPQNLSASRPQDRQFILSSKKLLLSDSGFYLCAWSVWGGEAQYFGPGTRLTVL.

This clone was seen a single time. The rearrangement links TRBV5-6 to TRBJ2-1; D not certain. Germline CDR1 reads SGHDT; CDR2 reads YYEEEE. Deletions cut 4 bases from V and 0 bases from J, with 17 bases between. The CDR3 covers 17 residues. CDR3 DNA sequence: TGTGCCAGCAGCCCGAGCCGGCGGCTCAACTCCTACAATGAGCAGTTCTTC. Translation gives CASSPSRRLNSYNEQFF.

The J gene is TRBJ2-5, the V gene TRBV5-5; 11 nucleotides agree with TRBD1. The CDR3 is made up of 16 amino acids. The V and J ends lost 4 bases and 1 base, in that order; junction bases with no gene match: 6. Germline V lookup: CDR1 SGHKS, CDR2 YYEKEE (reference sequence). CDR3: CASSLPGTGGQETQYF. The CDR3 nucleotides read TGTGCCAGCAGCCTTCCCGGGACAGGGGGCCAAGAGACCCAGTACTTC.

This clone showed up just once. V is TRBV2 and J is TRBJ1-5, with D perhaps matching TRBD1 (5 bases). CDR3 length equals 14 residues. The V and J ends lost 8 bases and 3 bases respectively, with 14 bases between them. CDR1 SNHLY and CDR2 FYNNEI come from the germline V gene. In nucleotides, the CDR3 is TGTGCCAGCGCGGAGGGACGGAACAATCAGCCCCAGCATTTT. It translates to CASAEGRNNQPQHF.

The chain joins TRBV5-1 to TRBJ2-3; D possibly corresponds to TRBD1 (6 bases). From germline, CDR1 is SGHRS and CDR2 YFSETQ. The CDR3 runs to 15 residues. V lost 4 bases, J lost 2 bases, and 14 bases lay in between. The CDR3 sequence: CASSVQGRVTDTQYF. The CDR3 region has the DNA TGCGCCAGCAGCGTACAGGGTCGTGTCACAGATACGCAGTATTTT.

The gene calls are TRBV6-5 and TRBJ1-1; D gene unclear. Looked up from germline, CDR1 is MNHEY and CDR2 is SVGAGI. The CDR3 extends over 14 amino acids. The V end lost 4 bases, the J end lost 1 base, and 10 bases lay between the germline ends. CDR3 residues: CASSSPNRNTEAFF. The CDR3 region has the DNA TGTGCCAGCAGTTCCCCAAACAGGAACACTGAAGCTTTCTTT.

This clone was seen only once. This chain joins TRBV18 and TRBJ2-7; the match to TRBD2 covers 9 bases. CDR1 is KGHSH, CDR2 LQKENI, per germline. With V trimmed by 0 bases and J by 5 bases, 5 bases remained unmatched. The length of the CDR3 is 15 residues. CDR3 in amino acids: CASSPPAGGRNEQYF. As DNA, the CDR3 is TGTGCCAGCTCACCACCGGCGGGAGGGAGGAACGAGCAGTACTTC.

The CDR3 sequence: CASSLGLAGGLWAKNIQYF. The CDR3 DNA follows: TGTGCCAGCAGCCTCGGACTAGCGGGAGGGCTGTGGGCCAAAAACATTCAGTACTTC. The V call is TRBV28, the J call TRBJ2-4, with 15 bases fitting TRBD2. V gave up 6 bases and J gave up 1 base; unmatched junction bases: 10. The CDR3 consists of 19 residues. The V gene's germline CDR1 is MDHEN and CDR2 SYDVKM.

CDR3 DNA: TGTGCCAGCAGTTACCTAGCGGGAGTATTTGAGCAGTTCTTC. It specifies CASSYLAGVFEQFF. This chain links TRBV6-6 with TRBJ2-1; 10 bases map to TRBD2. This CDR3 has 14 residues. V lost 2 bases, J lost 9 bases, and 4 bases stayed unmatched. The V gene's germline CDR1 is MNHNY and CDR2 SVGAGI (reference sequence).

This clone was recorded a few times. This chain connects TRBV11-1 to TRBJ2-7; 9 bases agree with TRBD1. CDR1 is SGHAT and CDR2 is FQDESV in the germline V gene (reference sequence). Trimming removed 3 bases from V and 4 bases from J; junction bases left unmatched: 7. This CDR3 is 15 amino acids long. The CDR3 region is CASSFPGQGTYEQYF. The CDR3 DNA follows: TGTGCCAGCAGCTTCCCCGGACAGGGGACTTACGAGCAGTACTTC.

This chain uses TRBV19 with TRBJ1-6; 7 nucleotides agree with TRBD1. The V segment lost 6 bases and the J segment 6 bases; nucleotides outside the gene matches: 8. Per the germline V gene, CDR1 is LNHDA and CDR2 is SQIVND (reference sequence). CDR3 length: 15 residues. The CDR3 protein is CASRLQAGGNSPLHF. CDR3 in DNA: TGTGCCAGTAGGCTACAGGCAGGGGGTAATTCACCCCTCCACTTT.